The entry below gives a single T cell receptor beta chain sequence along with its context. The antigen this receptor binds is unknown. Nothing much larger sits one base from this clone, and base qualities are not available. This record comes from a study of graft-versus-host responses after intestinal transplantation (dated by TCRdb to the early 2020s). General notes on the study: Recipients received multivisceral, liver-intestinal, or isolated intestinal transplants. Anti-thymocyte globulin induction was given to all recipients, followed by maintenance tacrolimus and steroids for 2 to 4 years. Bulk TCR-beta CDR3 sequencing was used to track graft-versus-host and host-versus-graft alloreactive T cell clones in the graft, circulation and bone marrow after intestinal transplantation. Alloreactive clones were identified by sequencing pre-transplant mixed lymphocyte reaction products and comparing them with unstimulated pre-transplant donor and recipient T cells. The cohort enrolled under 25 intestinal transplant recipients including one retransplant, and 3 patients lacking pretransplant specimens were excluded. A peak of at least 4% donor T cells among recipient peripheral blood mononuclear cells was the definition used for donor T cell macrochimerism. Rather than going through the commercial service, samples from a few later patients were sequenced in-house on an Illumina MiSeq and processed with MiXCR.

Germline trimming amounts to 4 bases on V and 6 bases on J, with 8 as the count of junction bases outside the gene matches. CDR1 and CDR2 were assigned from the germline V gene as SGDLS and YYNGEE. Inclusive of the bounding cysteine and phenylalanine, the CDR3 is 14 residues long. Only the CDR3 DNA stays, 42 bases, in frame from base 1. What this sample's time point label stands for: cells obtained before transplantation from donor or recipient. CD3+CD4+ and CD3+CD8+ populations were FACS-sorted from unstimulated pre-transplant donor and recipient cells taken from spleen or lymph nodes. Library preparation was by the immunoSEQ multiplex PCR assay. For most patients, genomic DNA was isolated with the Qiagen DNeasy Blood and Tissue Kit and sent frozen to Adaptive Biotechnologies for TCR sequencing. For most patients, high-throughput TCR-beta CDR3 sequencing of genomic DNA was performed by Adaptive Biotechnologies. Regarding the original processing steps: TCR sequencing data for roughly 17 patients were retrieved from Adaptive's ImmunoSEQ software; a few other patients were processed with MiXCR and VDJtools. CD4 versus CD8 sorting errors were corrected by removing sequences found in both subsets at a frequency ratio below 5:1. CDR3 nucleotide sequences shared between donor and recipient were removed because their origin could not be assigned. To count as alloreactive, a clone needed at least 2-fold expansion over unstimulated cells and a minimum CFSE-low frequency of 0.002% (template counts) or 0.001% (read counts). A clone was considered mappable if detected in the sequenced pre-transplant spleen, lymph node, or MLR CFSE-low populations of the donor or recipient. The cumulative frequency of alloreactive clones was calculated as a percentage of all sequences, weighted by copy number. The table comes from immuneACCESS by way of TCRdb, which keeps in-frame sequences with V and J called. Part of the clones is missing from these tables; in studies checked, under half for an unresolved V gene and the rest for unknown reasons. V and J calls and clone size follow that table, whereas D and trimming were derived from the DNA. This sample has about 110,000 clones in its table, and around 93% of those were observed once. Jointly, the top ten make up 0.4% to 0.55% of the sample.

Overall study results and their limits: Early after transplant, peak levels of circulating GvH clones were found to be associated with declines in HvG clones. Patients with donor T cell macrochimerism had high GvH to HvG T cell clonal ratios in their allografts. The conclusions were limited by the relatively low number and heterogeneity of the intestinal transplant patients. GvH clones turned up in recipient bone marrow, with some appearing earlier in ileal mucosa or blood, a pattern consistent with an intestinal mucosal origin.

The input for sequencing was unstimulated CD8+ T cells sorted from spleen or lymph node cells, taken before intestinal transplant. The origin of this receptor is a human donor who received an intestinal transplant. The receptor chain draws on TRBV9 and TRBJ2-7, and TRBD2 aligns with 9 junction nucleotides. The CDR3 corresponds to CASSLGTSSLEQYF. The sequenced DNA: TGTGCCAGCAGCCTCGGGACTAGCTCGCTCGAGCAGTACTTC.